This entry lists 4 T cell receptor beta chains sequenced from one sample in a study of T cells in Graves' hyperthyroidism and ophthalmopathy. Authors of the study amplified TCR beta CDR3 regions from RNA transcripts. The HTBI primer set was used in a first-round RT-PCR of the TCR CDR3. TCRdb reanalysed the multiplex PCR reads using MiXCR and keeps one entry per CDR3 protein. This table has hundreds of thousands of distinct CDR3 sequences, around 20% appearing once. Source material: blood. Receptor source: a woman in her fifties or sixties with Graves' hyperthyroidism that later progressed to Graves' ophthalmopathy.

The chain uses TRBV20-1 and TRBJ2-3, with TRBD2 as a possible D gene (7 bases). From germline, CDR1 is DFQATT and CDR2 SNEGSKA (reference sequence). Trimming stripped 1 base from V and 1 base from J, with 12 bases between. The CDR3 runs to 15 residues. The CDR3 loop reads CSARGGGPGTDTQYF. In DNA form, the CDR3 reads TGCAGTGCTAGAGGGGGGGGGCCGGGCACAGATACGCAGTATTTT.

CDR3 in DNA: TGTGCCTGGAGTGTCAGGGACGGTGATTCACCCCTCCACTTT. Its translation: CAWSVRDGDSPLHF. V is TRBV30 and J is TRBJ1-6, with D perhaps TRBD1 (5 bases). V lost 0 bases and J lost 8, with 11 bases in between. The CDR3 is 14 amino acids. Looked up from germline, CDR1 is GTSNPN and CDR2 is SVGIG (reference sequence).

This clonotype was observed a few times. The chain links TRBV7-2 to TRBJ1-2; no reliable D call. V gave up 5 bases and J gave up 10 bases, with 26 bases separating them. The CDR3 spans 16 residues. CDR1 is SGHTA and CDR2 is FQGNSA in the germline V gene. Written as DNA, the CDR3 is TGTGCCAGCAGCCGAGAGATCGATCCTCTGGTGGGTTACTACACCTTC. Encoded protein: CASSREIDPLVGYYTF.

The genes are TRBV6-1 and TRBJ2-1; TRBD1 matches at 8 bases. V was pared by 6 bases and J by 3 bases, with 16 bases of the junction left unmatched. The CDR3 covers 18 residues. In germline, CDR1 is MNHNS, CDR2 SASEGT. This CDR3 reads CASRPTPWTGTYYNEQFF. The CDR3 bases are TGTGCCAGCAGGCCCACCCCTTGGACAGGGACTTACTACAATGAGCAGTTCTTC.